This T cell receptor beta chain is drawn from a study of beta chain features in type 1 diabetes. Study summary: Comparable age, gender and cell yields were observed in patients relative to healthy donors.

Germline CDR1 reads MDHEN; CDR2 reads SYDVKM. V was pared by 5 bases and J by 0 bases, with 11 bases of the junction left unmatched. The CDR3 is 18 amino acids. The whole isolated RNA underwent reverse transcription, so sequencing captured expressed TCRB transcripts. Assay: immunoSEQ multiplex PCR; the TCRdb copy retains only in-frame clones and omits some. The table shows hundreds of thousands of clones, with 17% occurring only once. Whole-study results and caveats: Within patients, naive, central memory and Treg TCRB repertoires seemed more similar than within healthy donors.

This clone occurred a few times. Its target is not known. CD45RO/CCR7/CD25/CD127/CD95/CD27 separated CD4+ naive, central memory, regulatory and stem cell-like memory cells by sorting. The sequence was obtained from a young woman in good health. The chain recombines TRBV28 with TRBJ2-3; 10 nucleotides agree with TRBD1. The sequenced sample consisted of naive CD4+ T cells from blood. As DNA, the CDR3 is TGTGCCAGCAGTATTCCGGGACAGGGGATAATCAGCACAGATACGCAGTATTTT. It is translated as CASSIPGQGIISTDTQYF.